This TCR beta chain was recorded in a study of cytomegalovirus exposure and HLA in healthy donors. At the level of the study: Out of about 410 genotyped donors, about 76% belonged to the Caucasian-associated ancestry cluster.

This CDR3 spans 16 amino acids. CDR1 and CDR2 (germline): SEHNR, FQNEAQ (reference sequence). In the PCR, 60 Vbeta and 13 Jbeta primers were used. Sequencing was performed with immunoSEQ multiplex PCR; in TCRdb, only in-frame clones are kept and a portion is missing. The data contain under 140,000 clones, 80% to 85% of them singletons. This chain uses TRBV7-9 with TRBJ2-5; TRBD1 might be the D (5 bases). The end of the DNA fits TRBJ2-7 better, so the J call may be wrong. This TCR was recovered from a woman aged 60-75 years in good health and CMV-seropositive. Input material: PBMCs. The CDR3 protein is CASSLPDRTNIYEQYF. CDR3 bases: TGTGCCAGCAGCTTACCCGACAGAACAAATATCTACGAGCAGTACTTC.